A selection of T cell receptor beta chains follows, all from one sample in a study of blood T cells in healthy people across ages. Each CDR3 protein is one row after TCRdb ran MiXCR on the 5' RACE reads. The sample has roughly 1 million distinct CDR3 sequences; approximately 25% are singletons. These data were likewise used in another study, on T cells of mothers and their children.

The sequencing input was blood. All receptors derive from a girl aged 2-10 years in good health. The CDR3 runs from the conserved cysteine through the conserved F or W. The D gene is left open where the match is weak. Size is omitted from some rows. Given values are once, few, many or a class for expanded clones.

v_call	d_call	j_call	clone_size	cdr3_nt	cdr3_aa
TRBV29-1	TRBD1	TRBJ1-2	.	TGCAGCGTTGAAGGCGTGGACAGGGCCTACTATGGCTACACCTTC	CSVEGVDRAYYGYTF
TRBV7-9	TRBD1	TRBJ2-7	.	TGTGCCAGCAGCTTAGGAGGGGGACAGAAAACCTACGAGCAGTACTTC	CASSLGGGQKTYEQYF
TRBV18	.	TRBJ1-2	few	TGTGCCAGCTCGACTATGTGGAATTCTAACTATGGCTACACCTTC	CASSTMWNSNYGYTF
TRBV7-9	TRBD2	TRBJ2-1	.	TGTGCCAGCAGCAAGACTAGCGGTTACAATGAGCAGTTCTTC	CASSKTSGYNEQFF
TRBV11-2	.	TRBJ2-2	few	TGTGCCAGCGAACAGCGGAACACCGGGGAGCTGTTTTTT	CASEQRNTGELFF
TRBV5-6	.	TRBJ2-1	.	TGTGCCAGCAGCTTGGGACGGATGAACAATGAGCAGTTCTTC	CASSLGRMNNEQFF
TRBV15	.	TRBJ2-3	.	TGTGCCACCAGCAGAGATTCTTCCACAGATACGCAGTATTTT	CATSRDSSTDTQYF
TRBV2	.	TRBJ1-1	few	TGTGCCAGCATGAAAATCAGGGACACTGAAGCTTTCTTT	CASMKIRDTEAFF
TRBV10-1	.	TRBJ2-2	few	TGCGCCAGCAGGCCAACAGGGTTTGACGGGGAGCTGTTTTTT	CASRPTGFDGELFF
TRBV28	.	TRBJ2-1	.	TGTGCCAGCACCTTTAACCTAGAGGATGAGCAGTTCTTC	CASTFNLEDEQFF
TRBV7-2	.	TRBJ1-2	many	TGTGCCAGCAGCTTAGTGGCCAGGGAGGGCTATGGCTACACCTTC	CASSLVAREGYGYTF
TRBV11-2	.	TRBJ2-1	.	TGTGCCAGCAGTTTAAGCCTCTCCAATGAGCAGTTCTTC	CASSLSLSNEQFF
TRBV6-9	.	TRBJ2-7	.	TGTGCCAGCAGCTACGGTGAGCCGCCCTACGAGCAGTACTTC	CASSYGEPPYEQYF
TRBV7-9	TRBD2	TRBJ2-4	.	TGTGCCAGCAGCCTCAGCGGGGCGGGCAAAAACATTCAGTACTTC	CASSLSGAGKNIQYF
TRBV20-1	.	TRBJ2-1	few	TGCAGTGCTAGGGGGGACGAGCAGTTCTTC	CSARGDEQFF